The 8 T cell receptor beta chains below come from one sample, sequenced in a study of T-cell reconstitution after alpha-beta-depleted transplantation in children. TCRbeta library preparation incorporated unique molecular identifiers. TCRdb fed the PCR reads into MiXCR, producing one record per CDR3 protein. The sample carries about 210,000 distinct CDR3 sequences, around a sixth recorded once. Sequences were derived from PBMCs, mostly from graft donor cells, sampled 360 days after TCRalphabeta/CD19-depleted stem cell transplant. These receptors were taken from a male patient aged 2 to 10 who had a stem cell transplant for acute lymphoblastic leukemia, so the T cells may come from the graft donor.

The rearrangement joins TRBV6-5 to TRBJ1-5; D not resolved. This CDR3 contains 18 residues. The V gene lost 2 bases and the J gene lost 0 bases, with 17 bases spanning the gap. Germline CDR1 MNHEY, CDR2 SVGAGI. CDR3 region: CASSYGSARDYSNQPQHF. The CDR3 DNA sequence: TGTGCCAGCAGTTACGGGTCAGCTCGCGATTATAGCAATCAGCCCCAGCATTTT.

V usage is TRBV9 and J usage is TRBJ2-7, with TRBD1 identical over 8 bases. This CDR3 region has 15 residues. Germline lookup yields CDR1 SGDLS and CDR2 YYNGEE. J was trimmed by 1 base and V by 4 bases; bases with no gene match: 7. This chain's CDR3 is CASSTQGVPSYEQYF. CDR3 bases: TGTGCCAGCAGCACACAGGGGGTGCCTTCCTACGAGCAGTACTTC.

The V and J genes are TRBV27 and TRBJ2-3, with 10 bases fitting TRBD1. The CDR3 covers 18 residues. V lost 4 bases to trimming and J lost 2 bases; unmatched junction nucleotides: 12. The germline CDR1 and CDR2 sequences are MNHEY and SMNVEV (reference sequence). The CDR3 protein is CASSSLGQGRSLTDTQYF. CDR3 DNA sequence: TGTGCCAGCAGTTCCCTGGGACAGGGGCGATCCCTCACAGATACGCAGTATTTT.

The sample holds many counts of this clonotype. The CDR3 protein is CAIASPYNEQFF. DNA of the CDR3: TGTGCCATCGCCAGTCCCTACAATGAGCAGTTCTTC. The chain is built from TRBV10-3 and TRBJ2-1; D remains unclear. The CDR3 has 12 residues. The V end was cut by 8 bases, the J end by 2 bases, with 7 bases between. Germline V CDR1 and CDR2: ENHRY, SYGVKD.

This clonotype was observed many times. The chain links TRBV4-3 to TRBJ2-3, with D perhaps matching TRBD2 (6 bases). V lost 0 bases to trimming and J lost 0 bases, with 10 bases between them. The germline V gene encodes CDR1 LGHNA and CDR2 YSLEER. The CDR3 contains 16 residues. As DNA, the CDR3 is TGCGCCAGCAGCCAAGACGGGACTCCTAGCACAGATACGCAGTATTTT. The encoded protein is CASSQDGTPSTDTQYF.

The table lists this clonotype with a few counts. V and J are TRBV5-1 and TRBJ2-7; the match to TRBD2 covers 10 bases. J lost 4 bases, V lost 1 base, and 2 bases had no gene match. Germline V CDR1 and CDR2: SGHRS, YFSETQ. The CDR3 sequence is 14 residues long. The CDR3 loop is CASSLTSGMYEQYF. The CDR3 DNA follows: TGCGCCAGCAGCTTGACTAGCGGGATGTACGAGCAGTACTTC.

This sequence joins TRBV10-2 and TRBJ2-3, with a weak D call TRBD2 (7 bases). The CDR3 runs 15 residues. From germline, CDR1 is WSHSY and CDR2 SAAADI. V lost 4 bases and J lost 1, with 12 bases in between. The CDR3 protein is CASSAGGRGTDTQYF. CDR3 sequence (DNA): TGCGCCAGCAGTGCGGGGGGCCGGGGCACAGATACGCAGTATTTT.

This clonotype was counted between two and nine times. J is TRBJ1-5 and V is TRBV3-1; 10 nucleotides align to TRBD1. After removal of 3 bases from V and 2 bases from J, the junction contained 7 bases not matched to a gene. There are 17 residues in the CDR3. Germline V gene data show CDR1 as LGHDT and CDR2 as YNNKEL (reference sequence). CDR3 in DNA: TGTGCCAGCAGCCAGACAGGTGGGACAGGGGGCAATCAGCCCCAGCATTTT. Its translation is CASSQTGGTGGNQPQHF.